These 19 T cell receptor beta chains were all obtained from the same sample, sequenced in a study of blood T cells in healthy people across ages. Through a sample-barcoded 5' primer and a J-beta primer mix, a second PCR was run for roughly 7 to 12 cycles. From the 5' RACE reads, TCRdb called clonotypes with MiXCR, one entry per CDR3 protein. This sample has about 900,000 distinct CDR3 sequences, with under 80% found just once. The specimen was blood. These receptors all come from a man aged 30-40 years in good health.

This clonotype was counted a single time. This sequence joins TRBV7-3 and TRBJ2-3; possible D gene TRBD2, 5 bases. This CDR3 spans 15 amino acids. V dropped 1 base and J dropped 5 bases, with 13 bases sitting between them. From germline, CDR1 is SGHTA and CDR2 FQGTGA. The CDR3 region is CASSLNGMRVDTQYF. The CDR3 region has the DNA TGTGCCAGCAGCTTAAATGGGATGCGGGTAGATACGCAGTATTTT.

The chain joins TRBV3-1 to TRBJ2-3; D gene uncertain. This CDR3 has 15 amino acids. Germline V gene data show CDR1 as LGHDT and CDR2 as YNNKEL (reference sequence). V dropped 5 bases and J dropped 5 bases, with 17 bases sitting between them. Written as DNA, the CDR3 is TGTGCCAGCAGCACCGTAAACAGTGGCGGAGATACGCAGTATTTT. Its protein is CASSTVNSGGDTQYF.

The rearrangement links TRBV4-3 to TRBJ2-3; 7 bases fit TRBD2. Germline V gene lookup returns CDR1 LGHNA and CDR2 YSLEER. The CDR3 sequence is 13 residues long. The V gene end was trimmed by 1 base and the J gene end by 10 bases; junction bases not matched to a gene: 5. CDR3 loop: CASSQAGGWAQYF. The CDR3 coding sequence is TGCGCCAGCAGCCAAGCGGGGGGATGGGCGCAGTATTTT.

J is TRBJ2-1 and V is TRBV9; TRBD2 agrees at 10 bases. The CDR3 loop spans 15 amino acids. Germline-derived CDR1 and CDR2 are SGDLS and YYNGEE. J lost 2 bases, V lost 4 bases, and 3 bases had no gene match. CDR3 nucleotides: TGTGCCAGCAGCATCCTAGCGGGGGCCTACAATGAGCAGTTCTTC. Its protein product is CASSILAGAYNEQFF.

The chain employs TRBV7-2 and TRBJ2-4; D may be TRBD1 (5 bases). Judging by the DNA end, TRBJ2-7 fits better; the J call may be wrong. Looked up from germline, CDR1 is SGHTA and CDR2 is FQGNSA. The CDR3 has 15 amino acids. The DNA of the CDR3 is TGTGCCAGCAGCTTAGGGAAGGGGCGCCCCTACGAGCAGTACTTC. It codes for CASSLGKGRPYEQYF.

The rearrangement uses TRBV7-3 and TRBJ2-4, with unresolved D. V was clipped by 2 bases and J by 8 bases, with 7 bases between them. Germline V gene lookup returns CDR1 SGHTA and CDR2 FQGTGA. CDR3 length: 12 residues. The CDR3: CASSLDTDIQYF. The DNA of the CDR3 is TGTGCCAGCAGCTTAGACACGGACATTCAGTACTTC.

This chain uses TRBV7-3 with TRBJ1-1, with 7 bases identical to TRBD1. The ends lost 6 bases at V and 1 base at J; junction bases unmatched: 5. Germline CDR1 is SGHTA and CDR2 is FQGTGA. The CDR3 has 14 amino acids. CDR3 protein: CASSLDRSNTEAFF. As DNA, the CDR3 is TGTGCCAGCAGTCTGGACAGGTCGAACACTGAAGCTTTCTTT.

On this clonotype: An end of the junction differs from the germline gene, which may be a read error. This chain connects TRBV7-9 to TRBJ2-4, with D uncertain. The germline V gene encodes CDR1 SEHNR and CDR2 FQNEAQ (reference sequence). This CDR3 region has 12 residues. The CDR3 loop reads CAISSVKNIQYF. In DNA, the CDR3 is TGTGCCATCAGCTCAGTCAAAAACATTCAGTACTTC.

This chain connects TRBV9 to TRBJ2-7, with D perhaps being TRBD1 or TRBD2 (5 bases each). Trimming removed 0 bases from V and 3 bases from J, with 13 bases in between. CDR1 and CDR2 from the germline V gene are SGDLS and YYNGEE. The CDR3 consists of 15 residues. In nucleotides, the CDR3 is TGTGCCAGCAGCGTAGACGGGGCTTTAGGCTACGAGCAGTACTTC. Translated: CASSVDGALGYEQYF. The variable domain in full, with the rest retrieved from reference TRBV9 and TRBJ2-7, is DSGVTQTPKHLITATGQRVTLRCSPRSGDLSVYWYQQSLDQGLQFLIQYYNGEERAKGNILERFSAQQFPDLHSELNLSSLELGDSALYFCASSVDGALGYEQYFGPGTRLTVT.

The CDR3 sequence is CASSVDSRNYGYTF. The CDR3 bases are TGTGCCAGCAGCGTAGACTCACGGAACTATGGCTACACCTTC. The rearrangement uses TRBV9 and TRBJ1-2; D is undetermined. Trimming cost V 0 bases and J 2 bases, with 8 bases left between them. Looked up from germline, CDR1 is SGDLS and CDR2 is YYNGEE. There are 14 residues in the CDR3.

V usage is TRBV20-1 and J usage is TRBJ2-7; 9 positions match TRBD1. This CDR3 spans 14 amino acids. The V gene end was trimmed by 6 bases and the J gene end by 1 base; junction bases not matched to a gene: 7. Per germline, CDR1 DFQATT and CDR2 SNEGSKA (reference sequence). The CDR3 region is CSAGDRDLSYEQYF. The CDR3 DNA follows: TGCAGTGCAGGGGACAGGGACCTATCCTACGAGCAGTACTTC.

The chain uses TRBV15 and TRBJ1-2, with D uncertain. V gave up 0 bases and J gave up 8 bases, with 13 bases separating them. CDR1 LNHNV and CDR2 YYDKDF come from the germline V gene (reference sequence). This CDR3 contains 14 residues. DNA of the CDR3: TGTGCCACCAGCAGAGATATGAGGGTAGGAGGCTACACCTTC. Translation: CATSRDMRVGGYTF. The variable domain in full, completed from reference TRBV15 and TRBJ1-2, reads DAMVIQNPRYQVTQFGKPVTLSCSQTLNHNVMYWYQQKSSQAPKLLFHYYDKDFNNEADTPDNFQSRRPNTSFCFLDIRSPGLGDTAMYLCATSRDMRVGGYTFGSGTRLTVV.

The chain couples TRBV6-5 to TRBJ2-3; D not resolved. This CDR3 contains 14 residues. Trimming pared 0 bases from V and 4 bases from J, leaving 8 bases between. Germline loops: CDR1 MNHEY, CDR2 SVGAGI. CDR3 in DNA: TGTGCCAGCAGTTACTCGGGGAATGCAGATACGCAGTATTTT. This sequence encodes CASSYSGNADTQYF.

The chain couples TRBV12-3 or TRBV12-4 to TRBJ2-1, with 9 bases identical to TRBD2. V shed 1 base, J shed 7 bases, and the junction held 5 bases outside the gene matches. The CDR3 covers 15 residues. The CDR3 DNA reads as TGTGCCAGCAGTTTAGGGCGGGGGGGGGCGAATGAGCAGTTCTTC. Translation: CASSLGRGGANEQFF.

The CDR3 loop reads CASSPLQRGNNEQFF. CDR3 coding DNA: TGTGCCAGCAGTCCTCTTCAGCGGGGAAACAATGAGCAGTTCTTC. V usage is TRBV7-2 and J usage is TRBJ2-1; TRBD2 aligns across 7 bases. The V gene's germline CDR1 is SGHTA and CDR2 FQGNSA. The CDR3 covers 15 residues. The J segment lost 5 bases and the V segment lost 6 bases, leaving 10 bases of the junction unmatched. Filled out from reference TRBV7-2 and TRBJ2-1, the complete variable domain reads GAGVSQSPSNKVTEKGKDVELRCDPISGHTALYWYRQSLGQGLEFLIYFQGNSAPDKSGLPSDRFSAERTGGSVSTLTIQRTQQEDSAVYLCASSPLQRGNNEQFFGPGTRLTVL.

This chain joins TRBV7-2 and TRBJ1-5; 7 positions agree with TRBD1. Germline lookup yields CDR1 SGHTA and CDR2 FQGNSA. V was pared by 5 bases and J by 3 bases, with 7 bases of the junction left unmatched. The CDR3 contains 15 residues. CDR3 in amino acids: CASSPTGVLNQPQHF. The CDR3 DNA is TGTGCCAGCAGCCCCACAGGGGTCCTCAATCAGCCCCAGCATTTT. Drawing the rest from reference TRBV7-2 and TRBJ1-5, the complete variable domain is GAGVSQSPSNKVTEKGKDVELRCDPISGHTALYWYRQSLGQGLEFLIYFQGNSAPDKSGLPSDRFSAERTGGSVSTLTIQRTQQEDSAVYLCASSPTGVLNQPQHFGDGTRLSIL.

The chain's CDR3 is CSARSRGGYQETQYF. The CDR3 DNA follows: TGCAGTGCTAGATCGCGGGGCGGGTACCAAGAGACCCAGTACTTC. This chain uses TRBV20-1 with TRBJ2-5; D may be TRBD2 (6 bases). Germline V gene data show CDR1 as DFQATT and CDR2 as SNEGSKA (reference sequence). The CDR3 has 15 amino acids. Trimming removed 2 bases at V and 0 bases at J, with 13 bases between.

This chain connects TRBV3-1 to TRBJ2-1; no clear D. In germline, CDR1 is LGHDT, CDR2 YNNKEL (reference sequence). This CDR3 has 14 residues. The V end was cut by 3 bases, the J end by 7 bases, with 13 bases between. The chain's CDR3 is CASSQVYPRNEQFF. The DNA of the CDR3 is TGTGCCAGCAGCCAGGTGTACCCCCGGAATGAGCAGTTCTTC.

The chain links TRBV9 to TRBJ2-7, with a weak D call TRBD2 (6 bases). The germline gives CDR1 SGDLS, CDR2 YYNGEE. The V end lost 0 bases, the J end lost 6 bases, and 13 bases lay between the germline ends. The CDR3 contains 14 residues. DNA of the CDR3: TGTGCCAGCAGCGTAGGAACTAGCCACGCCGAGCAGTACTTC. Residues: CASSVGTSHAEQYF.